These 25 T cell receptor beta chains share one sample of origin, sequenced in a study of blood T cell repertoires in COVID-19. Generated by immunoSEQ multiplex PCR, the TCRdb table keeps only in-frame clones and is missing some. The sample has about 480,000 clones; approximately 87% are singletons. Sample: PBMCs or T cells enriched from blood (not recorded which). The receptors derive from a woman aged 40 to 50 who had recovered from COVID-19.

The chain is built from TRBV12-3 or TRBV12-4 and TRBJ1-1; possible D gene TRBD1, 6 bases. This CDR3 contains 13 residues. Trimming removed 8 bases at V and 1 base at J, with 11 bases between. CDR3 in DNA: TGTGCCAGCTTCCAGGGGAGGAACACTGAAGCTTTCTTT. This gives the protein CASFQGRNTEAFF.

V gene TRBV28 combines with J gene TRBJ1-1; 8 bases match TRBD1. Germline V CDR1 and CDR2: MDHEN, SYDVKM. The CDR3 loop spans 15 amino acids. V lost 4 bases and J lost 6; bases outside the gene matches: 10. CDR3 in DNA: TGTGCCAGCAGTTCAGTGGCCAGGGGGCCGCCTGAAGCTTTCTTT. Residues: CASSSVARGPPEAFF.

The J gene is TRBJ2-5, the V gene TRBV19; 8 nucleotides match TRBD2. This CDR3 contains 12 residues. Germline V CDR1 and CDR2: LNHDA, SQIVND (reference sequence). V lost 4 bases, J lost 5 bases, and 0 bases stayed unmatched. The CDR3 bases are TGTGCCAGTAGTAGCGGGAGGGAGACCCAGTACTTC. As protein: CASSSGRETQYF.

The chain couples TRBV18 to TRBJ1-2; D gene uncertain. The V and J ends lost 0 bases and 2 bases respectively, with 7 bases between them. The germline CDR1 and CDR2 sequences are KGHSH and LQKENI. The CDR3 consists of 14 residues. The CDR3 region has the DNA TGTGCCAGCTCACCACCTTCCAGAAACTATGGCTACACCTTC. Amino acids: CASSPPSRNYGYTF.

The chain recombines TRBV7-2 with TRBJ2-4; 9 nucleotides agree with TRBD1. Germline V CDR1 and CDR2: SGHTA, FQGNSA. This CDR3 is 14 amino acids long. V gave up 4 bases and J gave up 6 bases; unmatched junction bases: 4. CDR3: CASSSRDRVNIQYF. Here the CDR3 DNA reads TGTGCCAGCAGCTCCCGGGACAGGGTAAACATTCAGTACTTC.

The J gene is TRBJ1-2, the V gene TRBV15; D remains ambiguous. Germline V lookup: CDR1 LNHNV, CDR2 YYDKDF (reference sequence). CDR3 length: 15 amino acids. Trimming pared 0 bases from V and 8 bases from J, leaving 16 bases between. CDR3 sequence (DNA): TGTGCCACCAGCAGAGATCAAGAGGGATTTGGCGGCTACACCTTC. Translated: CATSRDQEGFGGYTF.

The chain links TRBV4-1 to TRBJ2-1; 13 bases are shared with TRBD2. The CDR3 has 18 residues. Germline-derived CDR1 and CDR2 are MGHRA and YSYEKL. Trimming took 4 bases from V and 5 from J; bases not matched to a gene: 11. The CDR3 DNA sequence: TGCGCCAGCAGCCCCCCGGGACTAGCGGGGTTTCACCACAATGAGCAGTTCTTC. This translates into CASSPPGLAGFHHNEQFF.

This clone has a handful of counts. The CDR3 loop is CASSPGTGKGGYQETQYF. For the CDR3, the DNA is TGTGCCAGCAGCCCCGGGACAGGGAAGGGAGGGTACCAAGAGACCCAGTACTTC. The chain couples TRBV7-8 to TRBJ2-5; 9 positions match TRBD1. The CDR3 runs to 18 residues. V gave up 5 bases and J gave up 0 bases; unmatched junction bases: 13. From germline, CDR1 is SGHVS and CDR2 FQNEAQ.

The gene calls are TRBV2 and TRBJ1-4; TRBD1 agrees at 7 bases. Looked up from germline, CDR1 is SNHLY and CDR2 is FYNNEI. V shed 6 bases, J shed 3 bases, and the junction held 10 bases outside the gene matches. The CDR3 spans 16 residues. In DNA, the CDR3 is TGTGCCAGCAGCGATGACAGGGCCCAGGCTAATGAAAAACTGTTTTTT. It specifies CASSDDRAQANEKLFF.

The chain links TRBV27 to TRBJ1-2; D may be TRBD1 (6 bases). The V and J ends lost 5 bases and 6 bases respectively, with 16 bases between them. The germline gives CDR1 MNHEY, CDR2 SMNVEV (reference sequence). CDR3 size: 14 residues. Here the CDR3 reads CASSRTAGADGYTF. The CDR3 region has the DNA TGTGCCAGCAGTCGTACCGCAGGGGCAGATGGCTACACCTTC.

This chain links TRBV6-2 or TRBV6-3 with TRBJ2-1; possible D gene TRBD2, 5 bases. This CDR3 comprises 14 residues. V was clipped by 4 bases and J by 8 bases, with 15 bases between them. CDR1 and CDR2 from the germline V gene are MNHEY and SVGEGT. The CDR3: CASSFNGISDEQFF. The CDR3 DNA is TGTGCCAGCAGTTTTAACGGGATCAGCGATGAGCAGTTCTTC.

The chain carries TRBV19 and TRBJ1-2; D may be TRBD1 (5 bases). The V end lost 1 base, the J end lost 6 bases, and 9 bases lay between the germline ends. There are 13 residues in the CDR3. Germline CDR1 LNHDA, CDR2 SQIVND (reference sequence). As DNA, the CDR3 is TGTGCCAGTAGTATAGTGGGGGGTAATGGCTACACCTTC. Its translation is CASSIVGGNGYTF.

This clone was counted once. The J gene is TRBJ2-7, the V gene TRBV9; tentative D call: TRBD1 (5 bases). Germline V gene lookup returns CDR1 SGDLS and CDR2 YYNGEE. Trimming removed 0 bases at V and 6 bases at J, with 13 bases between. The CDR3 loop spans 14 amino acids. The CDR3 sequence is CASSVAVAGPEQYF. CDR3 nucleotide sequence: TGTGCCAGCAGCGTAGCGGTTGCAGGGCCCGAGCAGTACTTC.

The chain combines TRBV6-5 with TRBJ1-3; D is unresolved. Germline V gives CDR1 MNHEY, CDR2 SVGAGI. CDR3 size: 16 residues. Trimming left V 0 bases short and J 3 bases short, with 12 bases between. CDR3 region: CASSYSRASSGNTIYF. The CDR3 DNA reads TGTGCCAGCAGTTACTCGCGGGCTTCTAGTGGAAACACCATATATTTT.

V usage is TRBV6-1 and J usage is TRBJ1-5; D is possibly TRBD1 (5 bases). Germline V gene sequence: CDR1 MNHNS, CDR2 SASEGT. With 2 bases removed from V and 7 bases from J, the gap between germline ends came to 12 bases. The CDR3 extends over 14 amino acids. The CDR3 reads CASSEYPGKQPQHF. Here the CDR3 DNA reads TGTGCCAGCAGTGAATATCCAGGGAAACAGCCCCAGCATTTT.

The chain uses TRBV4-2 and TRBJ2-7, with D perhaps matching TRBD1 (6 bases). Trimming took off 1 base at V and 2 bases at J, with 12 bases between the two ends. Germline V gene sequence: CDR1 LGHNA, CDR2 YNFKEQ. CDR3 length equals 15 residues. CDR3: CASSQVENRAYEQYF. Here the CDR3 DNA reads TGTGCCAGCAGCCAAGTTGAGAACAGGGCCTACGAGCAGTACTTC.

The rearrangement joins TRBV27 to TRBJ1-3, with unresolved D. The CDR3 has 12 amino acids. In germline, CDR1 is MNHEY, CDR2 SMNVEV (reference sequence). The V gene lost 8 bases and the J gene lost 3 bases, with 8 bases spanning the gap. Here the CDR3 DNA reads TGTGCCAGCGGATACTATGGAAACACCATATATTTT. This gives the protein CASGYYGNTIYF.

The J gene is TRBJ1-5, the V gene TRBV19; 9 nucleotides match TRBD1. From germline, CDR1 is LNHDA and CDR2 SQIVND (reference sequence). The CDR3 loop spans 16 amino acids. Trimming cost V 4 bases and J 4 bases; bases outside gene matches: 8. CDR3 loop: CASSNHRDRVNQPQHF. As DNA, the CDR3 is TGTGCCAGTAGTAACCACCGGGACAGGGTAAATCAGCCCCAGCATTTT.

The CDR3, as DNA: TGTGCCTGGACCAGGACTCAGGTCGGTGGCTACACCTTC. Translated: CAWTRTQVGGYTF. The chain couples TRBV30 to TRBJ1-2; D is undetermined. CDR3 size: 13 residues. The germline gives CDR1 GTSNPN, CDR2 SVGIG (reference sequence). V was clipped by 4 bases and J by 7 bases, with 16 bases between them.

The CDR3 reads CASSDTDRGGGNTIYF. The CDR3 DNA follows: TGTGCCAGCAGTGATACGGACAGGGGAGGCGGAAACACCATATATTTT. The J gene is TRBJ1-3, the V gene TRBV6-1; 9 nucleotides match TRBD1. This CDR3 is 16 amino acids long. Germline lookup yields CDR1 MNHNS and CDR2 SASEGT. V shed 3 bases, J shed 4 bases, and the junction held 7 bases outside the gene matches.

The chain couples TRBV3-1 (or the pseudogene TRBV3-2) to TRBJ2-3, with 7 nucleotides matching TRBD2. CDR1 LGHDT and CDR2 YNNKEL come from the germline V gene (reference sequence). The CDR3 extends over 16 amino acids. J gave up 0 bases and V 5 bases, and 8 bases lay outside the gene matches. CDR3 residues: CASSDSKRGSTDTQYF. The CDR3 DNA follows: TGTGCCAGCAGCGATTCGAAGCGGGGCAGCACAGATACGCAGTATTTT.

This clone came up once. The chain links TRBV6-6 to TRBJ1-2, with a weak D call TRBD1 (5 bases). V was pared by 10 bases and J by 8 bases, with 17 bases between. CDR1 and CDR2 (germline): MNHNY, SVGAGI (reference sequence). This CDR3 spans 12 amino acids. CDR3 region: CATPGESSGYTF. CDR3 DNA: TGTGCCACCCCGGGGGAATCTAGCGGCTACACCTTC.

The V call is TRBV13, the J call TRBJ1-2; D unresolved. The length of the CDR3 is 14 residues. Germline V gene sequence: CDR1 PRHDT, CDR2 FYEKMQ (reference sequence). With 5 bases removed from V and 4 bases from J, the gap between germline ends came to 14 bases. CDR3 sequence: CASSLQTNLYGYTF. DNA for the CDR3: TGTGCCAGCAGCCTGCAGACAAACCTCTATGGCTACACCTTC.

This chain connects TRBV9 to TRBJ1-1; D is uncertain. Trimming took off 0 bases at V and 1 base at J, with 4 bases between the two ends. CDR1 and CDR2 from the germline V gene are SGDLS and YYNGEE. The CDR3 is made up of 13 amino acids. The CDR3 nucleotides are TGTGCCAGCAGCGTAGACGGGAACACTGAAGCTTTCTTT. Protein: CASSVDGNTEAFF. Looking up the rest from reference TRBV9 and TRBJ1-1 gives the full variable domain: DSGVTQTPKHLITATGQRVTLRCSPRSGDLSVYWYQQSLDQGLQFLIQYYNGEERAKGNILERFSAQQFPDLHSELNLSSLELGDSALYFCASSVDGNTEAFFGQGTRLTVV.

The rearrangement links TRBV7-9 to TRBJ2-7; D is unclear. The CDR3 is 13 residues long. The V gene lost 2 bases and the J gene lost 2 bases, with 7 bases spanning the gap. CDR1 SEHNR and CDR2 FQNEAQ come from the germline V gene (reference sequence). CDR3 residues: CASSLPRAYEQYF. DNA for the CDR3: TGTGCCAGCAGCTTACCCCGGGCCTACGAGCAGTACTTC.